The T cell receptor (beta chain) under discussion was sequenced for a study of cytomegalovirus exposure and HLA in healthy donors. Vbeta (60) and Jbeta (13) primers were used in the PCR. TCRdb keeps only in-frame clones here, not all; method: immunoSEQ multiplex PCR. The profile shows around 130,000 clones, more than 65% of them singletons. Germline V CDR1 and CDR2: MDHEN, SYDVKM. V was cut by 2 bases and J by 1 base, with 12 bases left in between. The CDR3 length is 15 residues. This receptor was obtained from a woman aged 18-35 years in good health and CMV-seropositive. The V gene is TRBV28, the J gene TRBJ2-7; D ambiguous. Sequenced sample: PBMCs. The CDR3 coding sequence is TGTGCCAGCAGTTTAGTCGTGGCCGGGTCCTACGAGCAGTACTTC. As protein: CASSLVVAGSYEQYF.